One and the same sample provided the 17 T cell receptor beta chains below, sequenced in a study of cytomegalovirus exposure and HLA in healthy donors. It was with 60 Vbeta and 13 Jbeta primers that the PCR ran. Generated by immunoSEQ multiplex PCR, the TCRdb table keeps only in-frame clones and is missing some. The sample comprises about 200,000 clones, about 85% of which are singletons, and approximately 0.39% rests with the top ten. Source material: PBMCs. These receptors were collected from a male donor in good health and CMV-seropositive.

J is TRBJ1-2 and V is TRBV25-1; D is unresolved. The CDR3 consists of 16 residues. V was trimmed by 8 bases and J by 2 bases, leaving 21 bases between them. Per the germline V gene, CDR1 is MGHDK and CDR2 is SYGVNS. CDR3 coding DNA: TGTGCCAGCGAATCGTTGAGCGGGCGTGGAAACTATGGCTACACCTTC. It specifies CASESLSGRGNYGYTF.

The rearrangement uses TRBV4-1 and TRBJ1-2; D remains ambiguous. V lost 0 bases to trimming and J lost 4 bases, with 15 bases between them. The CDR3 loop spans 16 amino acids. The V gene's germline CDR1 is MGHRA and CDR2 YSYEKL. CDR3 bases: TGCGCCAGCAGCCAAGAGCGGGCGAGTAGACTCTATGGCTACACCTTC. It yields the protein CASSQERASRLYGYTF.

This clone has only a few counts. This chain uses TRBV5-4 with TRBJ2-3, with no clear D. Per germline, CDR1 SGHNT and CDR2 YYREEE (reference sequence). The CDR3 totals 13 residues. V was cut by 7 bases and J by 3 bases, with 12 bases left in between. The CDR3 loop is CASRKLETDTQYF. CDR3 in DNA: TGTGCCAGCCGCAAACTCGAAACAGATACGCAGTATTTT. The complete variable domain, with remaining parts taken from reference TRBV5-4 and TRBJ2-3, reads ETGVTQSPTHLIKTRGQQVTLRCSSQSGHNTVSWYQQALGQGPQFIFQYYREEENGRGNFPPRFSGLQFPNYSSELNVNALELDDSALYLCASRKLETDTQYFGPGTRLTVL.

This clone turned up a few times. The rearrangement joins TRBV5-1 to TRBJ1-3; 7 nucleotides align to TRBD1. Germline values: CDR1 SGHRS, CDR2 YFSETQ. V lost 2 bases, J lost 2 bases, and 10 bases stayed unmatched. CDR3 length: 17 residues. The CDR3 DNA follows: TGCGCCAGCAGCTTAAGTGCAGGGGGTCCGCCTGGAAACACCATATATTTT. Residues: CASSLSAGGPPGNTIYF. The variable domain in full, completed from reference TRBV5-1 and TRBJ1-3, reads KAGVTQTPRYLIKTRGQQVTLSCSPISGHRSVSWYQQTPGQGLQFLFEYFSETQRNKGNFPGRFSGRQFSNSRSEMNVSTLELGDSALYLCASSLSAGGPPGNTIYFGEGSWLTVV.

The chain is built from TRBV11-1 and TRBJ1-1, with TRBD1 as a possible D gene (5 bases). The CDR3 length is 14 residues. Germline-derived CDR1 and CDR2 are SGHAT and FQDESV (reference sequence). V lost 5 bases to trimming and J lost 1 base, with 11 bases between them. Here the CDR3 reads CASSLGLSNTEAFF. CDR3 bases: TGTGCCAGCAGCCTGGGGCTTTCGAACACTGAAGCTTTCTTT.

The chain employs TRBV25-1 and TRBJ2-7, with D tentatively TRBD2 (6 bases). Germline CDR1 MGHDK, CDR2 SYGVNS. This CDR3 is 14 amino acids long. Trimming shortened V by 6 bases and J by 6 bases, and 18 bases separated the two germline ends. The CDR3, as DNA: TGTGCCAGCAGAGTTCGGGGGACGGGTGGCGAGCAGTACTTC. Its protein product is CASRVRGTGGEQYF.

The chain recombines TRBV7-2 with TRBJ2-5; 8 bases map to TRBD1. This CDR3 is built from 15 residues. V gave up 5 bases and J gave up 4 bases; unmatched junction bases: 9. Germline CDR1 SGHTA, CDR2 FQGNSA. The CDR3 bases are TGTGCCAGCAGCACCCCGACAGGGGTTGGAGAGACCCAGTACTTC. Protein: CASSTPTGVGETQYF.

The rearrangement links TRBV5-8 to TRBJ1-1, with D possibly TRBD1 on 6 matching bases. Trimming left V 0 bases short and J 1 base short, with 10 bases between. The V gene's germline CDR1 is SGHTS and CDR2 YDEGEE. The CDR3 length is 15 residues. The DNA for the CDR3 is TGTGCCAGCAGCTTGGCCTCAGGGGCGAACACTGAAGCTTTCTTT. Its translation: CASSLASGANTEAFF.

This clone was seen just once. This sequence joins TRBV9 and TRBJ1-5; TRBD1 is a possible D gene (6 bases). CDR3 size: 15 residues. Germline CDR1 and CDR2: SGDLS and YYNGEE. V lost 3 bases and J lost 2, with 12 bases in between. CDR3 sequence reads: CASSAQGLGNQPQHF. The DNA for the CDR3 is TGTGCCAGCAGCGCGCAGGGGCTGGGCAATCAGCCCCAGCATTTT.

V gene TRBV5-1 combines with J gene TRBJ2-7, with a possible D match to TRBD1 (6 bases). Trimming removed 5 bases at V and 2 bases at J, with 14 bases between. Germline values: CDR1 SGHRS, CDR2 YFSETQ. The CDR3 runs to 14 residues. In DNA form, the CDR3 reads TGCGCCAGCAGGTCGGATAAGGGGGCCTACGAGCAGTACTTC. It is translated as CASRSDKGAYEQYF.

The chain has TRBV9 and TRBJ2-3; D unclear. Germline CDR1 and CDR2: SGDLS and YYNGEE. Trimming stripped 0 bases from V and 4 bases from J, with 9 bases between. The length of the CDR3 is 14 residues. CDR3 in amino acids: CASSVGSRPDTQYF. The DNA for the CDR3 is TGTGCCAGCAGCGTAGGATCGAGGCCAGATACGCAGTATTTT.

The rearrangement uses TRBV6-1 and TRBJ1-5, with D unresolved. Trimming stripped 8 bases from V and 4 bases from J, with 15 bases between. The CDR3 contains 14 residues. The germline gives CDR1 MNHNS, CDR2 SASEGT. The DNA of the CDR3 is TGTGCCAGCTCTCAAAAGCTCGGGAATCAGCCCCAGCATTTT. Its protein product is CASSQKLGNQPQHF.

The rearrangement joins TRBV4-1 to TRBJ2-5; 10 bases agree with TRBD1. In germline, CDR1 is MGHRA, CDR2 YSYEKL. Trimming took 0 bases from V and 4 from J; bases not matched to a gene: 11. The CDR3 spans 18 residues. The CDR3 region has the DNA TGCGCCAGCAGCCAAGATAACCCGACAGGGGGCGAGGGAGAGACCCAGTACTTC. Translation: CASSQDNPTGGEGETQYF.

This chain connects TRBV5-6 to TRBJ2-7; 12 positions agree with TRBD2. V lost 3 bases to trimming and J lost 0 bases; unmatched junction nucleotides: 4. The CDR3 sequence is 16 residues long. CDR1 is SGHDT and CDR2 is YYEEEE in the germline V gene. CDR3 nucleotide sequence: TGTGCCAGCAGCTCCCCTAGCGGGAGGGCCTCCTACGAGCAGTACTTC. Translated: CASSSPSGRASYEQYF.

This chain links TRBV21-1 with TRBJ2-3; the table's D call of TRBD2 was not tested on the DNA. TRBV21-1 is termed a pseudogene. CDR3 length: 15 residues. CDR3 sequence (DNA): TGTGCCAGCAGCAATTGGCTAGCGGGAGATGATACGCAGTATTTT. It codes for CASSNWLAGDDTQYF.

This clone was seen only once. CDR3 sequence reads: CASSLGTSGSTDTQYF. In DNA, the CDR3 is TGTGCCAGCAGCTTAGGGACTAGCGGGAGCACAGATACGCAGTATTTT. The rearrangement uses TRBV7-9 and TRBJ2-3; 11 nucleotides match TRBD2. The germline gives CDR1 SEHNR, CDR2 FQNEAQ (reference sequence). The trim removed 1 base at V and 0 bases at J, leaving 0 bases unmatched. This CDR3 contains 16 residues.

V usage is TRBV27 and J usage is TRBJ2-7, with TRBD1 matching over 9 bases. After removal of 6 bases from V and 6 bases from J, the junction contained 9 bases not matched to a gene. Germline assignment: CDR1 MNHEY and CDR2 SMNVEV (reference sequence). This CDR3 has 14 residues. CDR3 coding DNA: TGTGCCAGCAGGAGGACAGGGGCCTTCTCCGAGCAGTACTTC. Its translation: CASRRTGAFSEQYF.